This T cell receptor (beta chain) appears in the sequencing data of a study of early T cells in non-severe SARS-CoV-2 infection. Study-wide background: Sequencing used unsorted whole-blood bulk RNA, so chains lack pairing. Study results and limitations: Matching results from VDJdb favored anti-spike CD8 responses, leaving private and CD4 specificities undetected.

The CDR3 loop spans 13 amino acids. V lost 1 base, J lost 7 bases, and 3 bases stayed unmatched. This clonotype was found a few times. The antigen is unknown. Unique molecular identifiers were added to individual cDNA molecules. TCRdb re-derived calls from the 5' RACE reads in MiXCR, one entry per CDR3 protein. The sample lists 98,000 or so distinct CDR3 sequences, more than 10% seen once, with under 4.5% in the top ten. V gene TRBV12-3 or TRBV12-4 combines with J gene TRBJ2-5; 7 nucleotides match TRBD2. This clonotype was sampled from an adult who was a healthcare worker with PCR-confirmed SARS-CoV-2 infection or an uninfected control (not recorded which). Specimen: whole blood, collected at baseline. CDR3 region: CASSLGPGGTQYF. In nucleotides, the CDR3 is TGTGCCAGCAGTTTAGGACCGGGAGGGACCCAGTACTTC.